A selection of T cell receptor beta chains follows, all from one sample in a study of beta chain features in type 1 diabetes. Data came from immunoSEQ multiplex PCR; TCRdb stores just in-frame clones and leaves some out. The sample contains 600,000 to 700,000 clones, roughly 12% of which appear only once. The material sequenced was naive CD4+ T cells from blood. Receptors originate from a man aged 25-45 years with type 1 diabetes. The CDR3 runs from the conserved cysteine through the conserved F or W. The order of the fields is CDR3 protein, V gene, clone size. Clone size, where shown, is once, few, many, or a class for clones that have expanded.

CDR3 protein: CASSKGQGLYGYTF
V gene: TRBV21-1
clone size: -

CDR3 protein: CASRPPGTVLPNNEQFF
V gene: TRBV28
clone size: -

CDR3 protein: CASSIQGSQETQYF
V gene: TRBV6-1
clone size: few

CDR3 protein: CASSTQGGSSYEQYF
V gene: TRBV7-2
clone size: few

CDR3 protein: CANPDGATNEKLFF
V gene: TRBV6-5
clone size: few

CDR3 protein: CASSNRVGTGGGYTF
V gene: TRBV5-4
clone size: few

CDR3 protein: CASRTGLALTDTQYF
V gene: TRBV5-4
clone size: -

CDR3 protein: CASSLGPYREDYGYTF
V gene: TRBV7-9
clone size: few

CDR3 protein: CSVVMGGTEAFF
V gene: TRBV29-1
clone size: -

CDR3 protein: CASSRYSGTGSVVAGYTF
V gene: TRBV18
clone size: -

CDR3 protein: CASSQAAADYYGYTF
V gene: TRBV4-1
clone size: -

CDR3 protein: CASSSSPGDAQYF
V gene: TRBV7-3
clone size: few

CDR3 protein: CAWSSIGGAFHNSPLHF
V gene: TRBV30
clone size: -

CDR3 protein: CASSFGQQETQYF
V gene: TRBV7-9
clone size: -